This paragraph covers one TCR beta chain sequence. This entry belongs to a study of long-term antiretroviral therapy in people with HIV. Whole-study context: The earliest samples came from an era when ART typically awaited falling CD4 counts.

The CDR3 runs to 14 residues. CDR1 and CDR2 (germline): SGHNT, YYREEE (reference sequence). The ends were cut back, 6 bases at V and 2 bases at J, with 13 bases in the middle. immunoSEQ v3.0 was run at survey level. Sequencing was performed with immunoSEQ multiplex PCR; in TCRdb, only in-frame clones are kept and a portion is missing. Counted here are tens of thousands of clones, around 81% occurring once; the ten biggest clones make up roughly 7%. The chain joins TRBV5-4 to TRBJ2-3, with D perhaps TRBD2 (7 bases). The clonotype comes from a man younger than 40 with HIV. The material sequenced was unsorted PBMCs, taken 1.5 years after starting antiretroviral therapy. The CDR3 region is CASTRGGHTDTQYF. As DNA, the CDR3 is TGTGCCAGCACCCGCGGGGGACACACAGATACGCAGTATTTT.